This T cell receptor beta chain was obtained from a study of OX40 agonist ivuxolimab in advanced cancers. Turning to the overall study: The costimulatory receptor OX40 (CD134) was targeted by ivuxolimab, a fully human IgG2 agonistic monoclonal antibody. Intravenous ivuxolimab was administered to patients every 2 weeks at six dose levels: 0.01, 0.1, 0.3, 1.5, 3 and 10 mg/kg. Among the roughly 54 dose-escalation patients, around 20 had hepatocellular carcinoma, about 15 melanoma, 9 renal cell carcinoma and 9 head and neck cancer. The point of sequencing TCRbeta in the periphery was to test whether ivuxolimab changed TCR sequence diversity and drove clonal T-cell expansion. The monotherapy dose-escalation portion (N ≈ 50 patients) of the phase I ivuxolimab trial is reported in the paper. In the dose-escalation cohort, approximately 83% of patients were male, and the mean age was 60 years with a range of roughly 20 to 80. Patients were allowed to have had prior anti-PD-1, anti-PD-L1 or anti-CTLA-4 therapy, and 40% to 45% of the dose-escalation patients had been treated with checkpoint inhibitors. Partial responses were achieved by three dose-escalation patients, of whom one had hepatocellular carcinoma and two had cutaneous melanoma. Summary of the overall study and its limitations: After ivuxolimab, expanded clones were on average more numerous among CD8+ T cells than among CD4+ T cells. The antigen specificity of the peripheral T cells that underwent clonal expansion was not determined. In partial responders in the 0.1-3.0 mg/kg groups, normalized peripheral clonal expansion was found to be among the lowest, especially among CD8+ T cells. Low levels of normalized T-cell clonal expansion were also shown by some nonresponding patients. At doses of 0.1 to 3.0 mg/kg, clonal expansion of both CD4+ and CD8+ blood T cells was observed from baseline to week 6.

The trial excluded patients who had a history of autoimmune disease or were on systemic immunosuppression. Peripheral blood for TCR sequencing was collected from all dose cohorts at baseline, on cycle 4 day 1, and on cycle 7 day 1. Samples came from an open-label, multicenter, first-in-human phase I dose-escalation trial of ivuxolimab. Adults with locally advanced or metastatic melanoma, renal cell carcinoma, hepatocellular carcinoma or head and neck squamous cell carcinoma were enrolled in the trial. CD4+ and CD8+ T cells were sorted separately from peripheral blood before TCR sequencing. Genomic DNA was extracted from sorted cells for sequencing of the TCRbeta CDR3 region. TCRbeta CDR3 regions were sequenced using the immunoSEQ Assay. Here the immuneACCESS table is served through TCRdb, limited to in-frame sequences with V and J called. Missing clones are a known gap in these copies; in checked studies unresolved V genes cover under half, and the rest lacks a known reason. This sample comprises fewer than 45,000 clones, around 89% of them detected only once. The ten largest clonotypes hold 0.55% to 0.7% of the sample.

As concerns this clone: This receptor's antigen is unknown. No base qualities exist here, and no much larger clone lies one base off it.

This receptor was obtained from an adult with an advanced solid tumor such as melanoma, head and neck, liver or kidney cancer. The source was CD4+ or CD8+ T cells sorted from blood, collected in a trial of the OX40 agonist ivuxolimab.

At the DNA level, the sequence is TGTGCCAGCGTACCAGACCGCCGCCCTGAAGAAGAATACGAGCAGTACTTC. Translated, it reads CASVPDRRPEEEYEQYF. This chain joins TRBV27 to TRBJ2-7; too little of a D gene remains to name it. The V end loses 8 bases and the J end loses 4 bases, and a stretch of 27 bases separates them. From a lookup of the germline V gene (reference sequence), CDR1 and CDR2 are MNHEY and SMNVEV. The cysteine opens and the phenylalanine closes a CDR3 of 17 amino acids. The read is trimmed to its CDR3 DNA, 51 bases read in frame from base 1.